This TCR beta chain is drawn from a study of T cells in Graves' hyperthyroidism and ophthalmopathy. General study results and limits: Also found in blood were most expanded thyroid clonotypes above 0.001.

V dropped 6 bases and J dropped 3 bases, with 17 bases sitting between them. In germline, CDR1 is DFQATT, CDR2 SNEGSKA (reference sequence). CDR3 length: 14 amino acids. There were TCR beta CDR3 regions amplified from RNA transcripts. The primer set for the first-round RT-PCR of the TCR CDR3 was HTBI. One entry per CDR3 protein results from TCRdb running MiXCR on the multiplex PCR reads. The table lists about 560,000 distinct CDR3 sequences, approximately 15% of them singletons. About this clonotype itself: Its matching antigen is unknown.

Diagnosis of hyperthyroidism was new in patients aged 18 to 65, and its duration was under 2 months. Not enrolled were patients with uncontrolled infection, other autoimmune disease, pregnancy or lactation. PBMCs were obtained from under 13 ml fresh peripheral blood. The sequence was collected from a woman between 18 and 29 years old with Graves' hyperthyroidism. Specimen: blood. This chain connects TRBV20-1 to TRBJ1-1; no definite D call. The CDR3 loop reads CSAQNPSGHTEAFF. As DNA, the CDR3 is TGCAGTGCCCAGAATCCGTCAGGACACACTGAAGCTTTCTTT.